This TCR beta chain was profiled in a study of blood T cell repertoires in COVID-19. Participants' reported clinical history set cohort assignment. Recovered status in Cohort 3 required two negative PCRs, clearance, or symptom resolution. In germline, CDR1 is LGHNA, CDR2 YNFKEQ. V was pared by 0 bases and J by 7 bases, with 8 bases of the junction left unmatched. The CDR3 runs 16 residues. Authors' data handling: The assay estimated nucleated cells by amplifying reference gene primers. Using immunoSEQ multiplex PCR, the repertoire was profiled, and TCRdb retains in-frame clones only, with some absent. The V and J calls and clone size come from that table; D and trimming were worked out from the DNA. The table has fewer than 350,000 clones, 89% seen once.

The TCR was taken from a man in his sixties who had recovered from COVID-19. The rearrangement uses TRBV4-2 and TRBJ1-2; TRBD1 aligns across 10 bases. The specimen sequenced was PBMCs or T cells enriched from blood (not recorded which). The CDR3 loop reads CASSQEVPTGGFGYTF. CDR3 bases: TGTGCCAGCAGCCAAGAAGTTCCGACAGGGGGCTTTGGCTACACCTTC.